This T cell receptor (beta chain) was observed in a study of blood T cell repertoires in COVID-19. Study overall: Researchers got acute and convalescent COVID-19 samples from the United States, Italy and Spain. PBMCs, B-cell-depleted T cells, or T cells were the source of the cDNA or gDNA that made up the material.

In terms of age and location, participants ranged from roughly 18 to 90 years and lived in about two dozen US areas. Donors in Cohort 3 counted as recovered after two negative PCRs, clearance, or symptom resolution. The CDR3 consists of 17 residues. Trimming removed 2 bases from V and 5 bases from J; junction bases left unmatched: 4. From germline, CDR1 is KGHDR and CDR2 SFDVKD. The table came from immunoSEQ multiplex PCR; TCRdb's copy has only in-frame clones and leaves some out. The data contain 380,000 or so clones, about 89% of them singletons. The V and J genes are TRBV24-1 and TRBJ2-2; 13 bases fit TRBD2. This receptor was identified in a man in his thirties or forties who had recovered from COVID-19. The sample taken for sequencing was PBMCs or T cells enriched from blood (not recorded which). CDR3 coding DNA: TGTGCCACCAGTGATTCGACTAGCGGGGGGTTTACCGGGGAGCTGTTTTTT. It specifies CATSDSTSGGFTGELFF.